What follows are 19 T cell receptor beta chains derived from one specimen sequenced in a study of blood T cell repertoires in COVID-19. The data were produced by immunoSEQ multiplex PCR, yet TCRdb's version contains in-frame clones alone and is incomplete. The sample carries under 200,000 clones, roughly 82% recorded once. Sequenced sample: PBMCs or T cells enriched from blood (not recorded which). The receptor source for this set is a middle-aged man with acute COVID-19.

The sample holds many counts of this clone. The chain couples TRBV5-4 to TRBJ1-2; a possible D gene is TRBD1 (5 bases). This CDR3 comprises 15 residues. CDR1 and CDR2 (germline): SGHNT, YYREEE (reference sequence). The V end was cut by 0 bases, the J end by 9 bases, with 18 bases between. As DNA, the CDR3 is TGTGCCAGCAGCTTGGTGGCAGGGAATGATCGGAGCTACACCTTC. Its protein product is CASSLVAGNDRSYTF.

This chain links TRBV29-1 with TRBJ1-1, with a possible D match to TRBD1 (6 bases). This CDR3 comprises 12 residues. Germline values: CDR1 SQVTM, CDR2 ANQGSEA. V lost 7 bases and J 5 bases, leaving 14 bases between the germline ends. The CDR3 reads CSGSQQGTEAFF. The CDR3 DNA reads TGCAGCGGTAGTCAACAGGGAACTGAAGCTTTCTTT.

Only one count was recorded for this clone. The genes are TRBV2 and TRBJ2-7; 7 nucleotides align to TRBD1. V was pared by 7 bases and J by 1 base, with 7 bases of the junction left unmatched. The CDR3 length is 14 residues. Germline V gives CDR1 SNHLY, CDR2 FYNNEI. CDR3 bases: TGTGCCAGCAAAATAGGGGGCCGGTCCTACGAGCAGTACTTC. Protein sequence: CASKIGGRSYEQYF.

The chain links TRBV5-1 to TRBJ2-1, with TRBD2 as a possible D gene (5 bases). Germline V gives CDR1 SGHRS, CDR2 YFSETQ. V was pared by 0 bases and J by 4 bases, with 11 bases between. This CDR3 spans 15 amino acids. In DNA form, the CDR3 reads TGCGCCAGCAGCTTGGCCGCTAGCCGATACAATGAGCAGTTCTTC. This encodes CASSLAASRYNEQFF.

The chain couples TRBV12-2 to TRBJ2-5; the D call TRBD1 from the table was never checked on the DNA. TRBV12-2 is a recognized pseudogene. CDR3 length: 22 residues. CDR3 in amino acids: CASRLLLLFLGGPQSIQETQYF. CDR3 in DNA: TGTGCAAGTCGCTTATTGTTACTTTTTCTAGGGGGCCCCCAGTCGATCCAAGAGACCCAGTACTTC.

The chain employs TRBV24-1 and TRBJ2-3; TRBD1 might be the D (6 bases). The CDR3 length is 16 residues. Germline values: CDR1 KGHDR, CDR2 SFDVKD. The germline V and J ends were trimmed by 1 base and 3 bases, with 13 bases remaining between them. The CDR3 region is CATSDFTRGETDTQYF. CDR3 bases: TGTGCCACCAGTGATTTTACCAGGGGTGAGACAGATACGCAGTATTTT.

The CDR3 is CASSSAGELTHEQYF. CDR3 nucleotide sequence: TGTGCCAGCAGTTCGGCGGGGGAATTAACACACGAGCAGTACTTC. V and J are TRBV5-6 and TRBJ2-7; 7 bases line up with TRBD2. The CDR3 sequence is 15 residues long. Germline V lookup: CDR1 SGHDT, CDR2 YYEEEE. Trimming cost V 5 bases and J 5 bases; bases outside gene matches: 13.

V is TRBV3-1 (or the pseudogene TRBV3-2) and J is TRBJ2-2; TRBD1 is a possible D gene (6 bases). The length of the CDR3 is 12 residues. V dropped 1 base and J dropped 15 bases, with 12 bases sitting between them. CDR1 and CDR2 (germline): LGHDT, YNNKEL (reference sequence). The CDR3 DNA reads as TGTGCCAGCAGCCAAGCACAGGGATTGATGTTTTTT. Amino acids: CASSQAQGLMFF.

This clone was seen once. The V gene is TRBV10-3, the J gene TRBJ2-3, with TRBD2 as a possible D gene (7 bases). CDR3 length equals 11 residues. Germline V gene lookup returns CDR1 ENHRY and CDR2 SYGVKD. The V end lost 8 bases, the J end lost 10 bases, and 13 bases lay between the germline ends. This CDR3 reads CAIEGGASQYF. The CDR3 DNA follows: TGTGCCATCGAAGGGGGGGCATCGCAGTATTTT.

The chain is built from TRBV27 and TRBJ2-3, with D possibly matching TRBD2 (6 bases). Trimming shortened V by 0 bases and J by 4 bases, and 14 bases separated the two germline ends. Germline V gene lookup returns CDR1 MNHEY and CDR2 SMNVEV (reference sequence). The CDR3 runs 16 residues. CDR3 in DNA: TGTGCCAGCAGTTTATCTTGGACTATAGGCCCAGATACGCAGTATTTT. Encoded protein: CASSLSWTIGPDTQYF.

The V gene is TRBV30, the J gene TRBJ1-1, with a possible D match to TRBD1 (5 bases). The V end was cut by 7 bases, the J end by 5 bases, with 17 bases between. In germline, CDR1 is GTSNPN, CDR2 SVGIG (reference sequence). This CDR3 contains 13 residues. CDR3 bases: TGTGCCTTATTCAGGGAGGTGTGGACTGAAGCTTTCTTT. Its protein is CALFREVWTEAFF. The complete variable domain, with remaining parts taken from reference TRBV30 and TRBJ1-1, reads SQTIHQWPATLVQPVGSPLSLECTVEGTSNPNLYWYRQAAGRGLQLLFYSVGIGQISSEVPQNLSASRPQDRQFILSSKKLLLSDSGFYLCALFREVWTEAFFGQGTRLTVV.

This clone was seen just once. This chain's CDR3 is CASSMDPGRRGYGYTF. The CDR3 nucleotides read TGTGCCAGTAGTATGGATCCAGGGAGGCGCGGGTATGGCTACACCTTC. The rearrangement links TRBV19 to TRBJ1-2, with D possibly matching TRBD1 (5 bases). Germline V gene sequence: CDR1 LNHDA, CDR2 SQIVND (reference sequence). The CDR3 is 16 amino acids. The V and J ends lost 3 bases and 5 bases respectively, with 19 bases between them.

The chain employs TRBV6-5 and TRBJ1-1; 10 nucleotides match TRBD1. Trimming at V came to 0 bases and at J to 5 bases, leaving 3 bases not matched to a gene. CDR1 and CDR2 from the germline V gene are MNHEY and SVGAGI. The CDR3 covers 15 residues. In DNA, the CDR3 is TGTGCCAGCAGTTACTCGGGACAGGGGAAGACTGAAGCTTTCTTT. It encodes CASSYSGQGKTEAFF.

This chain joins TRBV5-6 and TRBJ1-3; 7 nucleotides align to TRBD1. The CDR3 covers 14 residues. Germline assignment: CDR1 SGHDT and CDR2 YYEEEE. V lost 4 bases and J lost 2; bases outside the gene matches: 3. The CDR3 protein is CASSPQGTGNTIYF. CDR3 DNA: TGTGCCAGCAGCCCACAGGGGACTGGAAACACCATATATTTT.

CDR3 nucleotide sequence: TGTGCCAGCAGCTCCGGACAGGGGGGCACAGATACGCAGTATTTT. It codes for CASSSGQGGTDTQYF. V usage is TRBV7-3 and J usage is TRBJ2-3; TRBD1 aligns across 10 bases. This CDR3 contains 15 residues. The germline CDR1 and CDR2 sequences are SGHTA and FQGTGA. V shed 4 bases, J shed 1 base, and the junction held 2 bases outside the gene matches. Based on the CDR3 plus reference TRBV7-3 and TRBJ2-3, the full variable domain is GAGVSQTPSNKVTEKGKYVELRCDPISGHTALYWYRQSLGQGPEFLIYFQGTGAADDSGLPNDRFFAVRPEGSVSTLKIQRTERGDSAVYLCASSSGQGGTDTQYFGPGTRLTVL.

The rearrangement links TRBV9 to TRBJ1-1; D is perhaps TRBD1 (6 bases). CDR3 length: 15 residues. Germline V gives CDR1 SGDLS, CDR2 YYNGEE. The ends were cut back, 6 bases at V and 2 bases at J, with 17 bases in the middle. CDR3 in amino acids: CASTRNVQGNTEAFF. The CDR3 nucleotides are TGTGCCAGCACCCGGAACGTACAGGGTAACACTGAAGCTTTCTTT. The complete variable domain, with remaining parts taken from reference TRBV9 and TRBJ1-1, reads DSGVTQTPKHLITATGQRVTLRCSPRSGDLSVYWYQQSLDQGLQFLIQYYNGEERAKGNILERFSAQQFPDLHSELNLSSLELGDSALYFCASTRNVQGNTEAFFGQGTRLTVV.

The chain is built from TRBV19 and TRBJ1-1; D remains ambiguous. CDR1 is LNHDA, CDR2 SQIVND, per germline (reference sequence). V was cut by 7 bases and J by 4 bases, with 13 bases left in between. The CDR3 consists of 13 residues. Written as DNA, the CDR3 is TGTGCCAGTACGAGGGCGCCCACCACTGAAGCTTTCTTT. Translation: CASTRAPTTEAFF. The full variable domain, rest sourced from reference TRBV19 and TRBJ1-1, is DGGITQSPKYLFRKEGQNVTLSCEQNLNHDAMYWYRQDPGQGLRLIYYSQIVNDFQKGDIAEGYSVSREKKESFPLTVTSAQKNPTAFYLCASTRAPTTEAFFGQGTRLTVV.

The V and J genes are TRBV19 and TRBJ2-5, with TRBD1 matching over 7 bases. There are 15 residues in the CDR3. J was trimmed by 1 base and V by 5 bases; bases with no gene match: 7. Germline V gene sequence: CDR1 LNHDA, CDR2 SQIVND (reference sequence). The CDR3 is CASSWTGSIQETQYF. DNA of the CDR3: TGTGCCAGTAGTTGGACAGGCAGTATCCAAGAGACCCAGTACTTC.

The CDR3 nucleotides are TGTGCCAGCTCATCAACAGGGGTTAGTGGCTACACCTTC. It codes for CASSSTGVSGYTF. The chain uses TRBV18 and TRBJ1-2, with 7 bases identical to TRBD1. This CDR3 is 13 amino acids long. V trimming: 5 bases; J trimming: 7 bases; junction bases outside the gene matches: 7. Looked up from germline, CDR1 is KGHSH and CDR2 is LQKENI.